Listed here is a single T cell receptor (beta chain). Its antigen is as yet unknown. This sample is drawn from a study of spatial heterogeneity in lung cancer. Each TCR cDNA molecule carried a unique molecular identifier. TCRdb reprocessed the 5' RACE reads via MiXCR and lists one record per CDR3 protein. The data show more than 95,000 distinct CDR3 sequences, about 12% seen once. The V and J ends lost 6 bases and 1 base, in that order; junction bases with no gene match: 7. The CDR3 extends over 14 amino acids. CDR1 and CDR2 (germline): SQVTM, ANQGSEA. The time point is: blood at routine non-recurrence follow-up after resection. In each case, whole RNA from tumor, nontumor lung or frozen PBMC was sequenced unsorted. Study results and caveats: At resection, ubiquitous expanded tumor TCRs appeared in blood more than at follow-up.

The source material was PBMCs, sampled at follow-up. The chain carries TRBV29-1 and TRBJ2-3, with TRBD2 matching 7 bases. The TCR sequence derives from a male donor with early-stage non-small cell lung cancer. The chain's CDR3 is CSVLKRGRTDTQYF. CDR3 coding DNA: TGCAGCGTCCTAAAGCGGGGCCGCACAGATACGCAGTATTTT.